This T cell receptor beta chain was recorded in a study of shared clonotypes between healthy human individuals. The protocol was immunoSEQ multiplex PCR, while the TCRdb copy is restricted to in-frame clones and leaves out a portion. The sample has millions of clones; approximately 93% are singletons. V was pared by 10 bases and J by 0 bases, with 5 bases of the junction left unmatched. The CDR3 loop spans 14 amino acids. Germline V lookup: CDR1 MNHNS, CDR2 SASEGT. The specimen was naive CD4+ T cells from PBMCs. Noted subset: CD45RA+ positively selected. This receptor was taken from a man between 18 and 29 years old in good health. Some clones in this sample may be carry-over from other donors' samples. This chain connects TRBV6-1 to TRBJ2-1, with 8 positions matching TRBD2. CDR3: CATGGADSYNEQFF. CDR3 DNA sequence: TGTGCCACGGGGGGGGCAGACTCCTACAATGAGCAGTTCTTC.